These 4 T cell receptor beta chains were sequenced from one sample in a study of response to subunit inactivated influenza vaccine. TCRdb passed the RT-PCR reads through MiXCR, listing each CDR3 protein once. The sample yields approximately 700,000 distinct CDR3 sequences, around 14% seen once. Sequencing used PBMCs from blood, obtained 12 days after vaccination. Every receptor here comes from a middle-aged man who received an inactivated influenza vaccine.

In this sample, this clonotype turned up a few times. V is TRBV4-1 and J is TRBJ2-7, with a weak D call TRBD1 (6 bases). The ends were cut back, 2 bases at V and 3 bases at J, with 14 bases in the middle. CDR1 and CDR2 from the germline V gene are MGHRA and YSYEKL. This CDR3 spans 15 amino acids. The CDR3 here is CASSQTPQGSYEQYF. CDR3 nucleotides: TGCGCCAGCAGCCAAACACCTCAGGGGAGCTACGAGCAGTACTTC.

This CDR3 is CASSMLGTFYNEQFF. The CDR3, as DNA: TGTGCCAGTAGTATGTTGGGGACCTTCTACAATGAGCAGTTCTTC. This chain joins TRBV19 and TRBJ2-1, with D perhaps assigned TRBD1 or TRBD2 (5 bases each). Germline V lookup: CDR1 LNHDA, CDR2 SQIVND (reference sequence). CDR3 length: 15 amino acids. V was clipped by 3 bases and J by 3 bases, with 12 bases between them.

V usage is TRBV5-6 and J usage is TRBJ1-1; no clear D. CDR1 is SGHDT and CDR2 is YYEEEE in the germline V gene. V lost 3 bases and J 0 bases, leaving 15 bases between the germline ends. The CDR3 consists of 16 residues. The CDR3 protein is CASSSARQNMNTEAFF. The CDR3 DNA follows: TGTGCCAGCAGCTCCGCCCGGCAGAACATGAACACTGAAGCTTTCTTT.

CDR3 sequence (DNA): TGCGCCAGCAGCCAAGGCTCGGGGGGGACTAGCGGGACCTATACGCAGTATTTT. As protein: CASSQGSGGTSGTYTQYF. V usage is TRBV4-3 and J usage is TRBJ2-3, with 13 positions matching TRBD2. V lost 1 base to trimming and J lost 7 bases; unmatched junction nucleotides: 11. CDR3 length equals 18 residues. The germline V gene has CDR1 LGHNA and CDR2 YSLEER.